Below, 8 T cell receptor beta chains from the same sample are listed, as sequenced in a study of regulatory T cells in long-lasting Graves disease (dated by TCRdb to about 2021). Library generation was performed with multiplex PCR. Sequencing used an Illumina HiSeq 4000. iRepertoire HTBI primers and Arm-PCR amplification of CDR3 regions were used to construct TCR beta libraries. Starting from the raw public reads, TCRdb applied fastp trimming at Q25, assembled clones with MiXCR and retained in-frame beta chains. Rows with a matching CDR3 protein are joined into one entry that keeps the most common DNA and genes. For this sample the table gives around 500,000 distinct CDR3 sequences, of which around 12% were detected only once. Around 9.3% of the sample goes to the ten largest clones. What this sample's time point label stands for: newly diagnosed GD, antithyroid drugs for less than 3 months. For both TCR sequencing and RNA sequencing, RNA was extracted from PBMCs in TRIzol.

This sample also appeared in a second study, on T cells in Graves' hyperthyroidism and ophthalmopathy.

The specimen was peripheral blood mononuclear cells (PBMCs), collected at new diagnosis, from a patient treated with antithyroid drugs. The receptors were sampled from a young woman with Graves disease. Donor details come from another sample of the same person, matched by shared clones.

The chain carries TRBV25-1 and TRBJ1-5; no reliable D call. The CDR3 loop spans 14 amino acids. The V and J ends lost 1 base and 5 bases respectively, with 9 bases between them. Germline CDR1 and CDR2: MGHDK and SYGVNS. For the CDR3, the DNA is TGTGCCAGCAGTGAATTAATTTCGGATCAGCCCCAGCATTTT. This gives the protein CASSELISDQPQHF.

This clonotype was recorded a few times. The chain is built from TRBV10-3 and TRBJ1-1; TRBD1 matches 9 bases. The CDR3 covers 17 residues. Trimming removed 0 bases from V and 4 bases from J; junction bases left unmatched: 9. Germline-derived CDR1 and CDR2 are ENHRY and SYGVKD. CDR3 nucleotides: TGTGCCATCAGTGAGTCGGGACAGGGCCAGGGGGGCACTGAAGCTTTCTTT. It specifies CAISESGQGQGGTEAFF.

This clonotype was recorded many times. The chain employs TRBV28 and TRBJ1-5; D is unresolved. This CDR3 spans 12 amino acids. The germline V gene has CDR1 MDHEN and CDR2 SYDVKM. Deletions cut 6 bases from V and 6 bases from J, with 9 bases between. CDR3 amino acids: CASSPRVQPQHF. In nucleotides, the CDR3 is TGTGCCAGCAGCCCTAGGGTTCAGCCCCAGCATTTT.

Points on this clonotype: A far larger clone is only one base removed, so a read error is likely. This chain connects TRBV30 to TRBJ2-5, with TRBD2 matching 8 bases. Germline assignment: CDR1 GTSNPN and CDR2 SVGIG (reference sequence). The CDR3 sequence is 17 residues long. The DNA for the CDR3 is TGTGCCTGGAGTGTACCTTATCCATCGGGAGGGCCCGGTGAGCAGCTCTTC. It translates to CAWSVPYPSGGPGEQLF.

The chain links TRBV7-2 to TRBJ2-5, with TRBD2 identical over 11 bases. From germline, CDR1 is SGHTA and CDR2 FQGNSA. CDR3 length equals 16 residues. V shed 4 bases and J 5 bases; nucleotides not matched to a gene: 9. The CDR3: CASSSELAGGLETQYF. CDR3 nucleotide sequence: TGTGCCAGCAGCTCAGAATTAGCGGGAGGGTTGGAGACCCAGTACTTC. Based on the CDR3 plus reference TRBV7-2 and TRBJ2-5, the full variable domain is GAGVSQSPSNKVTEKGKDVELRCDPISGHTALYWYRQSLGQGLEFLIYFQGNSAPDKSGLPSDRFSAERTGGSVSTLTIQRTQQEDSAVYLCASSSELAGGLETQYFGPGTRLLVL.

As concerns this clonotype: A single base separates this from a much larger clone, so it may be a read error. The rearrangement uses TRBV6-2 or TRBV6-3 and TRBJ2-7; maybe TRBD2 (6 bases). CDR1 is MNHEY, CDR2 SVGEGT, per germline. The CDR3 is made up of 14 amino acids. The CDR3 sequence: CASSHSPGVYEQYF. CDR3 in DNA: TGTGCCAGCAGTCACTCGCCGGGGGTCTACGAGCAGTACTTC.

This clonotype was recorded many times. The chain links TRBV12-3 or TRBV12-4 to TRBJ1-4; 7 positions agree with TRBD1. J lost 10 bases, V lost 6 bases, and 8 bases had no gene match. CDR3 length: 13 amino acids. CDR3 residues: CASRPPGQPKLFF. The CDR3 DNA follows: TGTGCCAGCAGACCCCCGGGACAGCCAAAACTGTTTTTT.

This clonotype occurred many times. The chain has TRBV30 and TRBJ2-7; D ambiguous. The V end lost 0 bases, the J end lost 7 bases, and 19 bases lay between the germline ends. The CDR3 length is 15 residues. Germline CDR1 GTSNPN, CDR2 SVGIG (reference sequence). In DNA, the CDR3 is TGTGCCTGGAGTGTTTCCCCCTCCGGGCTGGCGGAGCAGTACTTC. The encoded protein is CAWSVSPSGLAEQYF.